This T cell receptor beta chain was observed in a study of shared clonotypes between healthy human individuals. For sorted subsets, about 190 ng DNA per replicate equaled approximately 30,000 T cell genomes. TCRdb keeps only in-frame clones here, not all; method: immunoSEQ multiplex PCR. The sample has about 2 million clones, 85% to 95% seen once. CDR3 length: 16 residues. This TCR was sampled from a man younger than 35 in good health. The chain has TRBV21-1 and TRBJ2-5; the table assigns TRBD2, which was not confirmed against the DNA. TRBV21-1 is given as a pseudogene. The sequenced material came from naive CD4+ T cells sorted from blood. Subset denoted: CD45RA+ positively selected. The CDR3 DNA is TGTGCCAGCAGCAAAGAAGGTGGACTAGCGTGGGAGACCCAGTACTTC. It specifies CASSKEGGLAWETQYF.